The rows below give T cell receptor beta chains drawn from one sample of a study of shared clonotypes between healthy human individuals. Measured with immunoSEQ multiplex PCR; TCRdb has only the in-frame clones, and not every one. The sample includes 95,000 to 120,000 clones, more than 65% of them seen just once. The specimen sequenced was memory CD8+ T cells sorted from blood. The receptors were gathered from a woman in her thirties in good health. CDR3s include the opening cysteine and the closing phenylalanine or tryptophan. Fields, in order: D gene, clone size, J gene, V gene, CDR3 DNA, CDR3 protein. A D gene is named only where the DNA matches it firmly. Clone sizes are given selectively: once, few, many, or a class where the clone is expanded.

TRBD1 | NA | TRBJ1-1 | TRBV5-8 | TGTGCCAGCAGCTTGGGACAGGGATGGGAAGCTTTCTTT | CASSLGQGWEAFF
TRBD2 | NA | TRBJ2-1 | TRBV9 | TGTGCCAGCAGCGTAACGGGGACTACCTACAATGAGCAGTTCTTC | CASSVTGTTYNEQFF
NA | NA | TRBJ2-7 | TRBV18 | TGTGCCAGCTCACCAGTTGCAGGACCCTACGAGCAGTACTTC | CASSPVAGPYEQYF
NA | NA | TRBJ2-2 | TRBV27 | TGTGCCAGCAGTTTAGGATGGCCGCATCACCCTTCCGGGGAGCTGTTTTTT | CASSLGWPHHPSGELFF
TRBD2 | NA | TRBJ2-2 | TRBV2 | TGTGCCAGCAGGAGACGGACTAGCGGGATTGACGGGGAGCTGTTTTTT | CASRRRTSGIDGELFF
NA | NA | TRBJ1-5 | TRBV18 | TGTGCCAGCTCACACGGACAGTCCGTTGATGAGCCCCAGCATTTT | CASSHGQSVDEPQHF
NA | NA | TRBJ2-7 | TRBV5-1 | TGCGCCAGCAGCTTGGGAAGTCCGCGGTACGAGCAGTACTTC | CASSLGSPRYEQYF
NA | NA | TRBJ2-4 | TRBV27 | TGTGCCAGCAGTTTCCTACCCTTAGCCAAAAACATTCAGTACTTC | CASSFLPLAKNIQYF
NA | NA | TRBJ2-7 | TRBV5-6 | TGTGCCAGCACCAACCGGTACGAGCAGTACTTC | CASTNRYEQYF
TRBD2 | once | TRBJ2-5 | TRBV4-3 | TGCGCCAGCAGCCAAGATGGGCTAGCGGGCGTCAGAGAGACCCAGTACTTC | CASSQDGLAGVRETQYF
NA | NA | TRBJ1-3 | TRBV5-1 | TGCGCCAGCAGCCATACCGACAGTGGGGCCACCCCCATATATTTT | CASSHTDSGATPIYF
NA | NA | TRBJ2-7 | TRBV5-1 | TGCGCCAGCAGGGGACCGTCCTATCCCTACGAGCAGTACTTC | CASRGPSYPYEQYF
NA | NA | TRBJ2-7 | TRBV7-8 | TGTGCCAGCAGCTTAAGGGTTTACGAGCAGTACTTC | CASSLRVYEQYF
NA | NA | TRBJ2-1 | TRBV28 | TGTGCCAGCCGAATTACAGGGTGGAATGAGCAGTTCTTC | CASRITGWNEQFF
NA | once | TRBJ1-2 | TRBV7-9 | TGTGCCAGCAGCCCCGCCCTTTTCTCTAACTATGGCTACACCTTC | CASSPALFSNYGYTF
NA | NA | TRBJ2-3 | TRBV27 | TGTGCCAGCAGTTTATCTTGGGTCACGAGAACAGATACGCAGTATTTT | CASSLSWVTRTDTQYF
NA | few | TRBJ2-7 | TRBV7-9 | TGTGCCAGCAGCTTTGGGGGAAGGACCTACGAGCAGTACTTC | CASSFGGRTYEQYF
TRBD2 | NA | TRBJ2-3 | TRBV7-8 | TGTGCCAGCAGCTTAGGACTAGCGTCAATCTGGGATACGCAGTATTTT | CASSLGLASIWDTQYF
TRBD2 | NA | TRBJ2-7 | TRBV30 | TGTGCCTGGCGACCGACTAGCGGGAGGGGATACGAGCAGTACTTC | CAWRPTSGRGYEQYF
NA | NA | TRBJ2-7 | TRBV5-8 | TGTGCCAGCAGCTTGCAGGGCGCCTACGAGCAGTACTTC | CASSLQGAYEQYF
NA | NA | TRBJ1-2 | TRBV18 | TGTGCCAGCTCACCCATATGGGGAGGGTACTATGGCTACACCTTC | CASSPIWGGYYGYTF
TRBD2 | NA | TRBJ2-6 | TRBV28 | TGTGCCAGCAGTTTTATCGTCCGGACTAGCGGGCCCCTCTCTGGGGCCAACGTCCTGACTTTC | CASSFIVRTSGPLSGANVLTF
NA | few | TRBJ2-7 | TRBV11-2 | TGTGCCAGCAGCTTTTTTCGGGATCCCTACGAGCAGTACTTC | CASSFFRDPYEQYF